The TCR beta chain under discussion was sequenced for a study of CDR3 diversity in severe acne. This clonotype was picked up a small number of times. TCRdb processed the PCR reads anew with MiXCR; each CDR3 protein has one entry. The sample has tens of thousands of distinct CDR3 sequences; around 53% are singletons. The germline gives CDR1 SGHAT, CDR2 FQNNGV. This CDR3 is 17 amino acids long. The V end lost 6 bases, the J end lost 3 bases, and 24 bases lay between the germline ends. Sequencing used blood. V and J are TRBV11-2 and TRBJ2-7, with a tentative D call TRBD2 (5 bases). This receptor was identified in a male donor in good health, without acne. The CDR3 reads CASSFWESATDHYEQYF. The CDR3, as DNA: TGTGCCAGCAGTTTTTGGGAGTCGGCCACGGACCACTACGAGCAGTACTTC.